The table lists the clone carrying this T cell receptor (beta chain) with many counts. The antigen is undetermined. The data belong to a study of T cells in Graves' hyperthyroidism and ophthalmopathy. In the study overall: Peripheral blood was drawn at first diagnosis, prior to all treatment. Overall study findings and caveats: Also found in blood were most expanded thyroid clonotypes above 0.001.

From germline, CDR1 is LGHDT and CDR2 YNNKEL (reference sequence). There are 18 residues in the CDR3. V was pared by 2 bases and J by 2 bases, with 21 bases between. Amplification yielded TCR beta CDR3 regions, with RNA transcripts as the source. First-round RT-PCR of the TCR CDR3 relied on the HTBI primer set. TCRdb itself ran the multiplex PCR reads through MiXCR, one entry per CDR3 protein. The sample includes 600,000 to 900,000 distinct CDR3 sequences, approximately 16% of them seen just once. Sequencing was performed on blood. This receptor was identified in a man aged 18 to 29 with Graves' hyperthyroidism. The chain carries TRBV3-1 and TRBJ1-1, with unresolved D. The CDR3 loop is CASSQHQSRRNSNTEAFF. The CDR3 coding sequence is TGTGCCAGCAGCCAACATCAGAGTAGAAGGAATTCTAACACTGAAGCTTTCTTT.